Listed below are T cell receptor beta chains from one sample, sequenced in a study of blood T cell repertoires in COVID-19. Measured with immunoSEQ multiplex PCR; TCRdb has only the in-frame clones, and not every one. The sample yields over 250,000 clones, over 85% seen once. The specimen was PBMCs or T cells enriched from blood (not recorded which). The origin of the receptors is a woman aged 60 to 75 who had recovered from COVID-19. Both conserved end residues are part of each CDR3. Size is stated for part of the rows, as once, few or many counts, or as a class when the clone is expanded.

CASSWISGSPSEQYF	NA	TRBV5-1
CASSLRETGNEQFF	NA	TRBV7-8
CASSPYRENTEAFF	NA	TRBV27
CASSPTLADTGELFF	NA	TRBV3-1/TRBV3-2
CASSEQRGSYNSPLHF	NA	TRBV25-1
CASRDPTDSSTDTQYF	NA	TRBV2
CASSKIAGGVNEQFF	NA	TRBV11-2
CASSFLATNEKLFF	NA	TRBV3-1/TRBV3-2
CASSPAGGKVSIQYF	NA	TRBV18
CASRARGYNEQFF	NA	TRBV5-8
CASSTRGVSGANVLTF	NA	TRBV19
CAWSVRGRAGNIQYF	NA	TRBV30
CASSSSSGGPAQETQYF	NA	TRBV7-2
CASSQALGAKSGYTF	NA	TRBV3-1/TRBV3-2
CASSLASLSGGEQFF	NA	TRBV5-4
CTSSHPSRELRYEQYF	NA	TRBV1
CAWSSLNEQPQHF	NA	TRBV30
CASSQDIEGSNYGYTF	NA	TRBV4-1
CASSDTRTEAFF	NA	TRBV10-1
CASGASGIVDTQYF	NA	TRBV2
CASSLQGGNTEAFF	NA	TRBV5-4
CASGTSGLSDTQYF	NA	TRBV9
CASSVGQDTYEQYF	NA	TRBV9
CASSARDSYEQYF	NA	TRBV9
CASSTQGSNYGYTF	few	TRBV19
CASSVLGQQVGTQYF	NA	TRBV9
CASSFKTDMNTEAFF	NA	TRBV6-5
CASSQGAGGTGELFF	NA	TRBV4-1
CAWRPRGNIQYF	NA	TRBV30
CASTGWPGGAADTEAFF	NA	TRBV28
CASSRDRGMGGYTF	few	TRBV28
CASDRENTGELFF	NA	TRBV6-5
CASRSGGSNQPQHF	NA	TRBV7-2
CASSSNGGYGYTF	NA	TRBV3-1/TRBV3-2
CASGTTGQDGYTF	NA	TRBV12-5
CASSYDRGREKLFF	NA	TRBV7-9
CASSGENYGYTF	NA	TRBV28
CASSPWDRVSYGYTF	NA	TRBV3-1/TRBV3-2
CATSVLQGGYQPQHF	NA	TRBV15
CASSQVRGQYSPLHF	NA	TRBV11-2
CASSDRGRGEKLFF	NA	TRBV6-1
CASSIVGGDNYGYTF	NA	TRBV19
CASSQGVGGSFYNEQFF	NA	TRBV3-1/TRBV3-2
CASSKTSWPINEKLFF	NA	TRBV21-1
CTSFASPTGELFF	NA	TRBV10-2
CATAGGANQPQHF	NA	TRBV6-5
CSVGRDNYGYTF	NA	TRBV29-1
CASSSRDSSYEQYF	NA	TRBV28
CASSLNSGTTDTQYF	NA	TRBV3-1/TRBV3-2
CAGEENMNTEAFF	NA	TRBV7-9